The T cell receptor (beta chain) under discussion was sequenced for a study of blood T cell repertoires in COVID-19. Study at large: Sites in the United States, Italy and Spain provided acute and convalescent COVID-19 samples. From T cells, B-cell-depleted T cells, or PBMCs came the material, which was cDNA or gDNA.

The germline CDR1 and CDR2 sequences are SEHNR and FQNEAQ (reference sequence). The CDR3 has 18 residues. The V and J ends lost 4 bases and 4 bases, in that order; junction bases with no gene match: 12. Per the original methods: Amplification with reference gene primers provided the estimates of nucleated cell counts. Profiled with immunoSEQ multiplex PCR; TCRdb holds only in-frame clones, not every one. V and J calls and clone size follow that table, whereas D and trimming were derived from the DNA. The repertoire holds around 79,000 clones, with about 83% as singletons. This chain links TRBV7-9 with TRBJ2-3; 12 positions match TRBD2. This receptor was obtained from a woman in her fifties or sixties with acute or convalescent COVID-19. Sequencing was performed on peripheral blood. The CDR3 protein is CASSSSHSSGGAADTQYF. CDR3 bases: TGTGCCAGCAGCTCTTCCCACTCTAGCGGGGGGGCCGCAGATACGCAGTATTTT. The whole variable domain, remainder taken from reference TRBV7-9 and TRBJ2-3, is DTGVSQNPRHKITKRGQNVTFRCDPISEHNRLYWYRQTLGQGPEFLTYFQNEAQLEKSRLLSDRFSAERPKGSFSTLEIQRTEQGDSAMYLCASSSSHSSGGAADTQYFGPGTRLTVL.